One sample yielded the 20 T cell receptor beta chains listed below, sequenced in a study of T cells in Graves' hyperthyroidism and ophthalmopathy. Amplified TCR beta CDR3 regions derived from RNA transcripts. The TCR CDR3 first-round RT-PCR relied on the HTBI primer set. TCRdb re-called the multiplex PCR reads through MiXCR, storing one row per CDR3 protein. The sample has fewer than 400,000 distinct CDR3 sequences, just under 25% seen once. Source material: blood. Every receptor here comes from a man aged 50 to 59 with Graves' hyperthyroidism.

The chain joins TRBV7-9 to TRBJ1-4, with TRBD1 identical over 7 bases. This CDR3 comprises 15 residues. Germline CDR1 and CDR2: SEHNR and FQNEAQ (reference sequence). Trimming at V came to 5 bases and at J to 5 bases, leaving 8 bases not matched to a gene. Here the CDR3 DNA reads TGTGCCAGCAGCGTAGGGGACAGAGCAAATGAAAAACTGTTTTTT. It translates to CASSVGDRANEKLFF.

The chain has TRBV6-1 and TRBJ2-7, with D tentatively TRBD2 (6 bases). CDR1 and CDR2 from the germline V gene are MNHNS and SASEGT. CDR3 size: 13 residues. V was shortened by 6 bases and J by 3 bases, with 12 bases between the two germline ends. The CDR3 nucleotides are TGTGCCAGCAGAGAGGGGACTCTCTACGAGCAGTACTTC. This translates into CASREGTLYEQYF.

A few counts support this clonotype. The rearrangement uses TRBV10-2 and TRBJ2-2, with D possibly being TRBD2 (6 bases). The CDR3 is 16 amino acids. Germline CDR1 and CDR2: WSHSY and SAAADI. V was pared by 2 bases and J by 1 base, with 11 bases between. In DNA, the CDR3 is TGCGCCAGCAGTGAGGTTCCTAGCGTGAACACCGGGGAGCTGTTTTTT. Its translation is CASSEVPSVNTGELFF.

Ten or more counts support this clonotype. The chain joins TRBV7-3 to TRBJ2-7; TRBD2 matches 8 bases. There are 14 residues in the CDR3. Germline V gives CDR1 SGHTA, CDR2 FQGTGA. J lost 4 bases, V lost 5 bases, and 7 bases had no gene match. CDR3 loop: CASSQTSGAYEQYF. Here the CDR3 DNA reads TGTGCCAGCAGCCAAACTAGCGGAGCATACGAGCAGTACTTC.

The gene calls are TRBV29-1 and TRBJ2-5, with unresolved D. This CDR3 comprises 12 residues. Germline V gives CDR1 SQVTM, CDR2 ANQGSEA. V was clipped by 5 bases and J by 7 bases, with 14 bases between them. The CDR3 DNA is TGCAGCGTTATACTCACGATTGGGACCCAGTACTTC. The encoded protein is CSVILTIGTQYF.

Remarks on this clonotype: A junction end diverges from the germline sequence, so it may reflect a read error. The chain uses TRBV9 and TRBJ2-7; D perhaps matches TRBD1 (5 bases). CDR3 length: 14 amino acids. Germline V gene lookup returns CDR1 SGDLS and CDR2 YYNGEE. CDR3 protein: CAGRAPGRSYEQYF. CDR3 sequence (DNA): TGTGCCGGCAGGGCCCCGGGCAGATCCTACGAGCAGTACTTC.

This clonotype has only a few counts. The chain is built from TRBV2 and TRBJ2-7, with D possibly matching TRBD2 (5 bases). The germline V and J ends were trimmed by 5 bases and 3 bases, with 11 bases remaining between them. The CDR3 covers 13 residues. In germline, CDR1 is SNHLY, CDR2 FYNNEI. The CDR3 DNA is TGTGCCAGCAGTAGGCGGGCCAGCTACGAGCAGTACTTC. The encoded protein is CASSRRASYEQYF.

This chain links TRBV12-3 or TRBV12-4 with TRBJ2-1, with no clear D. The CDR3 contains 14 residues. V gave up 6 bases and J gave up 8 bases, with 17 bases separating them. CDR3 bases: TGTGCCAGCAGCCTGAGAGCGCCTGGGGATGAGCAGTTCTTC. It codes for CASSLRAPGDEQFF.

There are a few counts of this clonotype. The chain combines TRBV15 with TRBJ1-5, with D hard to call. The CDR3 sequence is 14 residues long. From germline, CDR1 is LNHNV and CDR2 YYDKDF (reference sequence). V lost 0 bases, J lost 6 bases, and 9 bases lay in between. The CDR3 region is CATSRDMEIQPQHF. DNA of the CDR3: TGTGCCACCAGCAGAGATATGGAGATTCAGCCCCAGCATTTT.

The chain recombines TRBV19 with TRBJ2-7; 8 bases are shared with TRBD2. The CDR3 is made up of 15 amino acids. Germline lookup yields CDR1 LNHDA and CDR2 SQIVND (reference sequence). With V trimmed by 5 bases and J by 3 bases, 9 bases remained unmatched. The CDR3 sequence: CASSAPGTRGYEQYF. The CDR3 coding sequence is TGTGCCAGTAGTGCCCCCGGGACTAGGGGCTACGAGCAGTACTTC.

This clonotype was observed many times. The V gene is TRBV2, the J gene TRBJ2-7; TRBD2 matches at 10 bases. Germline trimming cut 8 bases from V and 7 bases from J; bases unmatched to any gene: 5. This CDR3 has 12 residues. The germline V gene has CDR1 SNHLY and CDR2 FYNNEI. The CDR3 loop reads CASLAGGEEQYF. The CDR3 coding sequence is TGTGCCAGCTTAGCGGGAGGTGAAGAGCAGTACTTC.

This rearrangement joins TRBV20-1 to TRBJ1-2; TRBD1 agrees at 7 bases. The CDR3 has 12 amino acids. Losses at the gene ends were 0 bases for V and 7 bases for J; bases not matched to a gene: 2. From germline, CDR1 is DFQATT and CDR2 SNEGSKA (reference sequence). CDR3 protein: CSAREGGAGYTF. The CDR3 DNA reads TGCAGTGCTAGAGAAGGGGGCGCTGGCTACACCTTC.

This clonotype appeared many times. The chain recombines TRBV6-2 or TRBV6-3 with TRBJ2-3; 11 nucleotides line up with TRBD2. Trimming cost V 2 bases and J 3 bases; bases outside gene matches: 7. The CDR3 has 17 amino acids. Germline CDR1 reads MNHEY; CDR2 reads SVGEGT. The CDR3 DNA reads as TGTGCCAGCAGTTACCTCATAACTAGCGGGAGAACAGATACGCAGTATTTT. Protein: CASSYLITSGRTDTQYF.

At least ten counts were recorded for this clonotype. CDR3 protein: CASTAGTSAFGEQFF. CDR3 nucleotide sequence: TGTGCCAGCACCGCCGGGACTAGCGCCTTCGGGGAGCAGTTCTTC. The chain joins TRBV11-2 to TRBJ2-1; 10 nucleotides agree with TRBD2. Germline trimming cut 7 bases from V and 10 bases from J; bases unmatched to any gene: 13. This CDR3 is 15 amino acids long. Germline V CDR1 and CDR2: SGHAT, FQNNGV.

This clonotype was picked up a small number of times. This sequence joins TRBV6-1 and TRBJ1-5; the match to TRBD1 covers 10 bases. V lost 6 bases, J lost 0 bases, and 2 bases stayed unmatched. Per the germline V gene, CDR1 is MNHNS and CDR2 is SASEGT. The CDR3 is made up of 15 amino acids. In nucleotides, the CDR3 is TGTGCCAGCAGCAGACAGGGGGCTAGCAATCAGCCCCAGCATTTT. It yields the protein CASSRQGASNQPQHF.

The gene calls are TRBV5-4 and TRBJ2-2, with TRBD2 matching over 9 bases. CDR1 SGHNT and CDR2 YYREEE come from the germline V gene (reference sequence). This CDR3 has 15 residues. With V trimmed by 0 bases and J by 4 bases, 1 base remained unmatched. CDR3 DNA sequence: TGTGCCAGCAGCTTGGGACTAGCGGTCACCGGGGAGCTGTTTTTT. Translation: CASSLGLAVTGELFF.

This clonotype was seen repeatedly, ten times or more. The CDR3 spells CASLEETGNYEQYF. The CDR3 region has the DNA TGTGCCAGCTTAGAGGAGACAGGGAACTACGAGCAGTACTTC. V is TRBV28 and J is TRBJ2-7; 7 positions agree with TRBD1. This CDR3 region has 14 residues. V lost 8 bases and J lost 3; bases outside the gene matches: 10. Germline loops: CDR1 MDHEN, CDR2 SYDVKM. The full variable domain, its missing parts supplied by reference TRBV28 and TRBJ2-7, is DVKVTQSSRYLVKRTGEKVFLECVQDMDHENMFWYRQDPGLGLRLIYFSYDVKMKEKGDIPEGYSVSREKKERFSLILESASTNQTSMYLCASLEETGNYEQYFGPGTRLTVT.

The sample holds many counts of this clonotype. The chain links TRBV20-1 to TRBJ1-1; D not certain. The V end was cut by 6 bases, the J end by 5 bases, with 16 bases between. The CDR3 consists of 13 residues. Germline V gene sequence: CDR1 DFQATT, CDR2 SNEGSKA (reference sequence). For the CDR3, the DNA is TGCAGTGCCTGTACTAGTTGGCCTACTGAAGCTTTCTTT. Protein: CSACTSWPTEAFF.

This clonotype has more than one count but fewer than ten. The chain is built from TRBV7-9 and TRBJ2-6; D gene ambiguous. CDR1 and CDR2 (germline): SEHNR, FQNEAQ (reference sequence). The V end lost 2 bases, the J end lost 0 bases, and 11 bases lay between the germline ends. The CDR3 extends over 17 amino acids. This CDR3 reads CASSLRFAISGANVLTF. The CDR3 region has the DNA TGTGCCAGCAGCTTAAGGTTCGCAATCTCTGGGGCCAACGTCCTGACTTTC.

This clonotype was seen a few times. The chain combines TRBV6-2 or TRBV6-3 with TRBJ2-1, with D possibly TRBD2 on 7 matching bases. This CDR3 region has 19 residues. V was cut by 5 bases and J by 12 bases, with 35 bases left in between. The germline V gene encodes CDR1 MNHEY and CDR2 SVGEGT. The CDR3 region is CASSPFGGRLVREQSLQFF. The DNA of the CDR3 is TGTGCCAGCAGTCCATTCGGGGGGCGACTAGTGAGAGAGCAATCCTTGCAGTTCTTC.